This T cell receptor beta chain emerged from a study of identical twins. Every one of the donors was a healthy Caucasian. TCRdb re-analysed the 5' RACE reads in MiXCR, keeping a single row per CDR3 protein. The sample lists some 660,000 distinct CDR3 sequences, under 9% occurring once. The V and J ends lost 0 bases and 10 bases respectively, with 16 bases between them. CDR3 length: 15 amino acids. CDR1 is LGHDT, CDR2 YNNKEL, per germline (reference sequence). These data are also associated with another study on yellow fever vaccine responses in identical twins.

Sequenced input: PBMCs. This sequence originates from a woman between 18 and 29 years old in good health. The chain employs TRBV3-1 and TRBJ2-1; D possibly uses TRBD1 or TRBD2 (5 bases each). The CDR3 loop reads CASSQESREWGEQFF. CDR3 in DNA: TGTGCCAGCAGCCAAGAGTCCCGGGAATGGGGCGAGCAGTTCTTC.